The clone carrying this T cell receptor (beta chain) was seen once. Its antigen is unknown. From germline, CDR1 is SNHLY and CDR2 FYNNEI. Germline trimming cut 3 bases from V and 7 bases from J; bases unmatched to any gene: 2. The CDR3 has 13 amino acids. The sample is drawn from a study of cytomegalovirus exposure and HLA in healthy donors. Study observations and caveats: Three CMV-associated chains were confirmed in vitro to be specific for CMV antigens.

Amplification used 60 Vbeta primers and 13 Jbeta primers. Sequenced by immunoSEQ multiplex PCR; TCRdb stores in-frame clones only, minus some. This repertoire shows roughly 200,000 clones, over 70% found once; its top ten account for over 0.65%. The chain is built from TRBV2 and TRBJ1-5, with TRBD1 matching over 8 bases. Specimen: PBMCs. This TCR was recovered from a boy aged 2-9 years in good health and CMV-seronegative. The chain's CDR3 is CASSDDRGQPQHF. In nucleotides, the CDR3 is TGTGCCAGCAGTGATGACAGGGGCCAGCCCCAGCATTTT. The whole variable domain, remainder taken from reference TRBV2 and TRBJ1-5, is EPEVTQTPSHQVTQMGQEVILRCVPISNHLYFYWYRQILGQKVEFLVSFYNNEISEKSEIFDDQFSVERPDGSNFTLKIRSTKLEDSAMYFCASSDDRGQPQHFGDGTRLSIL.